A single sample gave rise to the 26 T cell receptor beta chains below, sequenced in a study of T cell repertoires in cytomegalovirus infection. TCRdb re-derived calls from the reads in MiXCR, one entry per CDR3 protein. Here the sample spans 100,000 to 120,000 distinct CDR3 sequences, around 30% being singletons. For these TCRs, the target antigens are not known. The sequences come from CD8+ T cells from cultured PBMCs, collected from culture after CMV antigen stimulation. These TCRs come from a human donor in good health (CMV status not recorded). Some clones in this sample may be carry-over from other donors' samples.

In its sample, this clonotype was seen a few times. The chain is built from TRBV11-2 and TRBJ2-5; D is unresolved. Trimming stripped 1 base from V and 4 bases from J, with 16 bases between. There are 16 residues in the CDR3. Germline CDR1 and CDR2: SGHAT and FQNNGV. The CDR3 protein is CASSLVGPRSSETQYF. For the CDR3, the DNA is TGTGCCAGCAGCTTAGTGGGCCCTCGAAGTTCAGAGACCCAGTACTTC. Variable domain in full (rest from reference TRBV11-2 and TRBJ2-5): EAGVAQSPRYKIIEKRQSVAFWCNPISGHATLYWYQQILGQGPKLLIQFQNNGVVDDSQLPKDRFSAERLKGVDSTLKIQPAKLEDSAVYLCASSLVGPRSSETQYFGPGTRLLVL.

The chain uses TRBV7-2 and TRBJ2-3; 7 nucleotides line up with TRBD1. CDR3 length: 16 amino acids. V lost 0 bases, J lost 2 bases, and 5 bases stayed unmatched. Germline V gene lookup returns CDR1 SGHTA and CDR2 FQGNSA. The CDR3 nucleotides read TGTGCCAGCAGCTTAGCTTTAGGGGGCCCCACAGATACGCAGTATTTT. Its protein is CASSLALGGPTDTQYF.

The V call is TRBV2, the J call TRBJ1-5; D is unclear. Trimming left V 6 bases short and J 0 bases short, with 12 bases between. This CDR3 spans 15 amino acids. CDR1 and CDR2 (germline): SNHLY, FYNNEI. The chain's CDR3 is CASSRRTVSNQPQHF. The CDR3 DNA follows: TGTGCCAGCAGCCGCCGAACGGTTAGCAATCAGCCCCAGCATTTT.

This clonotype was seen ten or more times. The chain recombines TRBV5-6 with TRBJ1-1; a possible D gene is TRBD1 (5 bases). Germline V CDR1 and CDR2: SGHDT, YYEEEE. The CDR3 is 15 amino acids. Trimming cost V 6 bases and J 1 base, with 16 bases left between them. The CDR3: CASTDLGETNTEAFF. The CDR3 DNA is TGTGCCAGCACCGACTTGGGGGAAACGAACACTGAAGCTTTCTTT.

This clonotype was seen many times. The genes are TRBV7-2 and TRBJ2-7; D is possibly TRBD1 (6 bases). CDR1 is SGHTA, CDR2 FQGNSA, per germline. This CDR3 region has 15 residues. Between the trimmed V and J ends, which lost 3 bases and 0 bases, there was a span of 12 bases. Here the CDR3 reads CASSLTGSSSYEQYF. CDR3 nucleotide sequence: TGTGCCAGCAGCTTGACAGGTTCAAGCTCCTACGAGCAGTACTTC. The variable domain in full, completed from reference TRBV7-2 and TRBJ2-7, reads GAGVSQSPSNKVTEKGKDVELRCDPISGHTALYWYRQSLGQGLEFLIYFQGNSAPDKSGLPSDRFSAERTGGSVSTLTIQRTQQEDSAVYLCASSLTGSSSYEQYFGPGTRLTVT.

The chain couples TRBV11-2 to TRBJ2-3; TRBD2 matches 8 bases. The CDR3 totals 16 residues. J lost 1 base, V lost 1 base, and 4 bases had no gene match. CDR1 is SGHAT and CDR2 is FQNNGV in the germline V gene. CDR3 in amino acids: CASSLVWRGGTDTQYF. CDR3 coding DNA: TGTGCCAGCAGCTTAGTTTGGCGGGGGGGCACAGATACGCAGTATTTT.

This sequence joins TRBV15 and TRBJ1-1; possibly TRBD1 for D (5 bases). Per germline, CDR1 LNHNV and CDR2 YYDKDF (reference sequence). The V end was cut by 0 bases, the J end by 3 bases, with 11 bases between. The CDR3 covers 15 residues. The CDR3 DNA sequence: TGTGCCACCAGCAGAGATCAGGACAAGGACACTGAAGCTTTCTTT. It specifies CATSRDQDKDTEAFF.

This chain links TRBV27 with TRBJ2-3, with D unresolved. The CDR3 has 13 residues. Germline V CDR1 and CDR2: MNHEY, SMNVEV (reference sequence). Deletions cut 5 bases from V and 4 bases from J, with 10 bases between. CDR3 DNA sequence: TGTGCCAGCAGTGCCTCTTTAGCAGATACGCAGTATTTT. This translates into CASSASLADTQYF.

This clonotype was detected many times. The V and J genes are TRBV7-6 and TRBJ1-1, with D possibly being TRBD1 (5 bases). The V end lost 3 bases, the J end lost 1 base, and 15 bases lay between the germline ends. CDR1 is SGHVS and CDR2 is FNYEAQ in the germline V gene. The length of the CDR3 is 16 residues. This CDR3 reads CASSFSQVQGNTEAFF. In nucleotides, the CDR3 is TGTGCCAGCAGCTTCTCGCAGGTTCAGGGGAACACTGAAGCTTTCTTT.

This clonotype was seen more than once but under ten times. This chain connects TRBV7-8 to TRBJ2-1, with a tentative D call TRBD2 (5 bases). The CDR3 length is 15 residues. Trimming pared 3 bases from V and 0 bases from J, leaving 9 bases between. In germline, CDR1 is SGHVS, CDR2 FQNEAQ. The CDR3 loop is CASSLSGVSYNEQFF. CDR3 coding DNA: TGTGCCAGCAGCTTGAGCGGTGTCTCCTACAATGAGCAGTTCTTC.

This clonotype was observed a handful of times. The CDR3 reads CASSQDSAEFSGNTIYF. Here the CDR3 DNA reads TGCGCCAGCAGCCAAGACAGTGCGGAGTTCTCTGGAAACACCATATATTTT. The chain is built from TRBV4-1 and TRBJ1-3; unclear D gene. The CDR3 consists of 17 residues. Per the germline V gene, CDR1 is MGHRA and CDR2 is YSYEKL. V lost 0 bases to trimming and J lost 0 bases, with 12 bases between them.

This clonotype was seen at least ten times. This chain joins TRBV7-9 and TRBJ2-1; 12 bases agree with TRBD1. The CDR3 runs to 15 residues. CDR1 SEHNR and CDR2 FQNEAQ come from the germline V gene (reference sequence). The trim removed 5 bases at V and 6 bases at J, leaving 5 bases unmatched. This chain's CDR3 is CASSRPGQGANEQFF. CDR3 DNA sequence: TGTGCCAGCAGCCGACCGGGACAGGGGGCCAATGAGCAGTTCTTC.

This clonotype was recorded many times. The chain uses TRBV7-6 and TRBJ2-1; D perhaps matches TRBD2 (6 bases). The CDR3 is made up of 13 amino acids. Germline lookup yields CDR1 SGHVS and CDR2 FNYEAQ. The V and J ends lost 5 bases and 5 bases respectively, with 10 bases between them. CDR3 sequence: CASSPGGNNEQFF. In DNA, the CDR3 is TGTGCCAGCAGCCCCGGAGGGAACAATGAGCAGTTCTTC.

This clonotype was detected a few times. This chain joins TRBV6-2 or TRBV6-3 and TRBJ2-1; 13 nucleotides line up with TRBD2. V lost 5 bases, J lost 8 bases, and 3 bases stayed unmatched. The CDR3 length is 14 residues. Germline V gene sequence: CDR1 MNHEY, CDR2 SVGEGT. This CDR3 reads CASSETSGGYEQFF. The CDR3 DNA reads as TGTGCCAGCAGTGAGACTAGCGGGGGGTATGAGCAGTTCTTC.

The chain links TRBV7-9 to TRBJ1-1; unclear D gene. The V gene's germline CDR1 is SEHNR and CDR2 FQNEAQ (reference sequence). The CDR3 loop spans 12 amino acids. V was trimmed by 1 base and J by 8 bases, leaving 8 bases between them. The CDR3 nucleotides are TGTGCCAGCAGCTTAGGCCGCAGGGAAGCTTTCTTT. It encodes CASSLGRREAFF. Variable domain in full (rest from reference TRBV7-9 and TRBJ1-1): DTGVSQNPRHKITKRGQNVTFRCDPISEHNRLYWYRQTLGQGPEFLTYFQNEAQLEKSRLLSDRFSAERPKGSFSTLEIQRTEQGDSAMYLCASSLGRREAFFGQGTRLTVV.

This clonotype was seen at least ten times. The V call is TRBV4-1, the J call TRBJ1-4; 7 positions match TRBD1. The germline V gene has CDR1 MGHRA and CDR2 YSYEKL. CDR3 size: 15 residues. V trimming: 3 bases; J trimming: 4 bases; junction bases outside the gene matches: 5. In DNA, the CDR3 is TGCGCCAGCAGCCACGGGACAGTCCTTAATGAAAAACTGTTTTTT. It translates to CASSHGTVLNEKLFF.

This sequence joins TRBV6-1 and TRBJ2-3; D possibly corresponds to TRBD1 (5 bases). Germline V gene sequence: CDR1 MNHNS, CDR2 SASEGT. The CDR3 is 16 residues long. Trimming stripped 2 bases from V and 1 base from J, with 13 bases between. CDR3 in amino acids: CASSERGQKGTDTQYF. CDR3 sequence (DNA): TGTGCCAGCAGTGAAAGGGGCCAGAAAGGCACAGATACGCAGTATTTT.

The chain recombines TRBV27 with TRBJ1-2, with D tentatively TRBD1 (6 bases). Germline CDR1 is MNHEY and CDR2 is SMNVEV (reference sequence). The V gene lost 4 bases and the J gene lost 5 bases, with 23 bases spanning the gap. This CDR3 has 17 amino acids. The CDR3 bases are TGTGCCAGCAGTTCCATCGGGGGGCGCCCTTTTTGGTATGGCTACACCTTC. Encoded protein: CASSSIGGRPFWYGYTF.

There are a few counts of this clonotype. The J gene is TRBJ2-5, the V gene TRBV6-1; TRBD1 matches at 9 bases. The germline gives CDR1 MNHNS, CDR2 SASEGT. Losses at the gene ends were 6 bases for V and 5 bases for J; bases not matched to a gene: 7. The CDR3 sequence is 14 residues long. The CDR3 sequence: CASRRGTGPETQYF. Here the CDR3 DNA reads TGTGCCAGCAGACGAGGGACAGGGCCCGAGACCCAGTACTTC.

This clonotype has ten or more counts. This rearrangement joins TRBV5-5 to TRBJ1-1; TRBD1 might be the D (6 bases). Germline V gene data show CDR1 as SGHKS and CDR2 as YYEKEE (reference sequence). The CDR3 has 16 residues. Trimming shortened V by 0 bases and J by 1 base, and 13 bases separated the two germline ends. The CDR3 DNA reads as TGTGCCAGCAGCTTGGAGGGGGTTGGATGGAACACTGAAGCTTTCTTT. It yields the protein CASSLEGVGWNTEAFF.

As regards this clonotype: The junction does not match germline at one end; this may be a read error. The chain has TRBV6-2 or TRBV6-3 and TRBJ2-4; D possibly matches TRBD1 or TRBD2 (5 bases each). The germline CDR1 and CDR2 sequences are MNHEY and SVGEGT. The CDR3 runs to 15 residues. The CDR3 protein is CANSYSRGGKNIQYF. DNA of the CDR3: TGTGCCAACAGTTACTCGAGGGGCGGAAAAAACATTCAGTACTTC.

CDR3 bases: TGTGCCAGCAGGCGAACAGCGCACAGGGGCCTCACAGATACGCAGTATTTT. Translating gives CASRRTAHRGLTDTQYF. This chain joins TRBV27 and TRBJ2-3; TRBD1 matches 7 bases. The J segment lost 2 bases and the V segment lost 6 bases, leaving 14 bases of the junction unmatched. In germline, CDR1 is MNHEY, CDR2 SMNVEV (reference sequence). CDR3 length: 17 residues.

The V gene is TRBV27, the J gene TRBJ1-2; perhaps TRBD1 as D (6 bases). Germline CDR1 and CDR2: MNHEY and SMNVEV (reference sequence). The ends were cut back, 1 base at V and 7 bases at J, with 13 bases in the middle. This CDR3 has 14 amino acids. CDR3 bases: TGTGCCAGCAGTTTATACGGGGGCGAGGGTGGCTACACCTTC. This translates into CASSLYGGEGGYTF.

This clonotype has at least ten counts. This chain uses TRBV12-3 or TRBV12-4 with TRBJ2-7, with 12 positions matching TRBD2. The CDR3 is made up of 18 amino acids. After removal of 4 bases from V and 4 bases from J, the junction contained 14 bases not matched to a gene. The CDR3 DNA reads TGTGCCAGCAGTTCGCGGACTAGCGGGGCGGGACTCCTTTACGAGCAGTACTTC. Protein product: CASSSRTSGAGLLYEQYF.

This clonotype was counted only a few times. The chain recombines TRBV4-3 with TRBJ2-7; 7 bases line up with TRBD1. In germline, CDR1 is LGHNA, CDR2 YSLEER. The V gene end was trimmed by 3 bases and the J gene end by 3 bases; junction bases not matched to a gene: 5. The CDR3 has 14 amino acids. CDR3 DNA sequence: TGCGCCAGCAGCCAGTGGACAGGTATCTACGAGCAGTACTTC. Its protein is CASSQWTGIYEQYF.

A few counts support this clonotype. The CDR3 DNA reads TGTGCCAGCAGTTACGGGGTCAGGGAGTATAATTCACCCCTCCACTTT. As protein: CASSYGVREYNSPLHF. The V call is TRBV6-2 or TRBV6-3, the J call TRBJ1-6; the D gene is possibly TRBD1 (5 bases). CDR1 and CDR2 from the germline V gene are MNHEY and SVGEGT. This CDR3 contains 16 residues. V dropped 2 bases and J dropped 4 bases, with 12 bases sitting between them.